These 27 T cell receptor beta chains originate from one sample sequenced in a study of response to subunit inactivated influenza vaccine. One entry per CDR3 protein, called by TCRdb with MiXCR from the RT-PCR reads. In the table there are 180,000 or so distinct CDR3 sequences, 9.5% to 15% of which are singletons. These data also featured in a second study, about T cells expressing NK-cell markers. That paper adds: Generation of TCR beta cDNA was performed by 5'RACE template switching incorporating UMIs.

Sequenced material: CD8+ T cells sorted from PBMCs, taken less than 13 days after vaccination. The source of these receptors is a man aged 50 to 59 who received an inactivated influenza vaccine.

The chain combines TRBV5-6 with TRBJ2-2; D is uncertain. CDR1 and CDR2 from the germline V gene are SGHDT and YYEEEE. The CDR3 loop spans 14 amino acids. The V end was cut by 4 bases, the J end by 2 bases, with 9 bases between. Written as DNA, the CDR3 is TGTGCCAGCAGCCCCCCTAGAAACACCGGGGAGCTGTTTTTT. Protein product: CASSPPRNTGELFF.

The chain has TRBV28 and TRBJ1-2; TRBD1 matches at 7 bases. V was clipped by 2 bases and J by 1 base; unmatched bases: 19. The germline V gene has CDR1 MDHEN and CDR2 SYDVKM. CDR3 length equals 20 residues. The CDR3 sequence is CASSLRHGTAPLLYNYGYTF. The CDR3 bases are TGTGCCAGCAGTTTACGCCACGGGACAGCTCCGTTACTGTATAACTATGGCTACACCTTC.

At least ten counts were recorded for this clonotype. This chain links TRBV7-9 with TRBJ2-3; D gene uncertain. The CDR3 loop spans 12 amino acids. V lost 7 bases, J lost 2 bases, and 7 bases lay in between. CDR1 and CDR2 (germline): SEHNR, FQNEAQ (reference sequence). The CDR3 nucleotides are TGTGCCAGCACGGGCACCACAGATACGCAGTATTTT. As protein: CASTGTTDTQYF. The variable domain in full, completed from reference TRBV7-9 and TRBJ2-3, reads DTGVSQNPRHKITKRGQNVTFRCDPISEHNRLYWYRQTLGQGPEFLTYFQNEAQLEKSRLLSDRFSAERPKGSFSTLEIQRTEQGDSAMYLCASTGTTDTQYFGPGTRLTVL.

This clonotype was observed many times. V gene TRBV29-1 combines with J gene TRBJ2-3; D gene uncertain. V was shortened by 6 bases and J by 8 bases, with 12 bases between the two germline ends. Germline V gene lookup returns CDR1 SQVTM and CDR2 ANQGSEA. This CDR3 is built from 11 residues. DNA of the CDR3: TGCAGCGTGGTCATAGTGGCTACGCAGTATTTT. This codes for CSVVIVATQYF.

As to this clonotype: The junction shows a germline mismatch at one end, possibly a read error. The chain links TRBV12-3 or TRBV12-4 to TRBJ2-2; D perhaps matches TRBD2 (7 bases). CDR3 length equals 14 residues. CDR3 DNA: TGTGCCAGCAGGCGGGGGCTTGACACCGGGGGGCTGTTTTTT. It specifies CASRRGLDTGGLFF.

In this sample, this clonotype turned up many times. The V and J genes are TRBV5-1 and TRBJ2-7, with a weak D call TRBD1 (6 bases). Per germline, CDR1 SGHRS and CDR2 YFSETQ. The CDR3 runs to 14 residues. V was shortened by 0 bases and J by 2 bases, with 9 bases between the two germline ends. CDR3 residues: CASSLEPGAYEQYF. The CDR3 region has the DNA TGCGCCAGCAGCTTGGAACCAGGGGCCTACGAGCAGTACTTC.

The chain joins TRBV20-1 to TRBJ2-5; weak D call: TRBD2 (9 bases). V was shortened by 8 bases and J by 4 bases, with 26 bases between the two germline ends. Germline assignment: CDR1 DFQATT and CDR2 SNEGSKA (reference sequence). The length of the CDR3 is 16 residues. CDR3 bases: TGCAGTACACAGGGGGACGGCGGGAGGGAGGTAGAGACCCAGTACTTC. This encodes CSTQGDGGREVETQYF.

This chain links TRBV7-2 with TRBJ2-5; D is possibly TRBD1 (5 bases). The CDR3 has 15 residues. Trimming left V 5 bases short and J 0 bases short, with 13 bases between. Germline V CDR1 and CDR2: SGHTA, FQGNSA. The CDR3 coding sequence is TGTGCCAGCAGCAAAGACAGCTATGACCAAGAGACCCAGTACTTC. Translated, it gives CASSKDSYDQETQYF.

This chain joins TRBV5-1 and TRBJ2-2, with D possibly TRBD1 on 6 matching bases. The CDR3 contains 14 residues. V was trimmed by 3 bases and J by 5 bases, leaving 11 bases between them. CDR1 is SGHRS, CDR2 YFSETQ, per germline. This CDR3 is CASSSTGWTGELFF. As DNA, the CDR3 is TGCGCCAGCAGCTCTACAGGGTGGACCGGGGAGCTGTTTTTT.

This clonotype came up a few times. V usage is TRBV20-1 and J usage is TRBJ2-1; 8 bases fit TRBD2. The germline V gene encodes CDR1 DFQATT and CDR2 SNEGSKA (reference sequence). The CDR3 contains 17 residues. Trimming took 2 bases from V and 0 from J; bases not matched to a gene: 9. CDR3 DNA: TGCAGTGCTAGAAATAGCGGGAAGTCCCTCTCCTACAATGAGCAGTTCTTC. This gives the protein CSARNSGKSLSYNEQFF.

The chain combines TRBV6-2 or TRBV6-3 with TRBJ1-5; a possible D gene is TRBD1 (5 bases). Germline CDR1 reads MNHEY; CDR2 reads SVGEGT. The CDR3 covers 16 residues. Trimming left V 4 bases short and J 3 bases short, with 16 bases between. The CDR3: CASSSLSTVINQPQHF. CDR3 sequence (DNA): TGTGCCAGCAGTTCCCTCTCGACAGTGATCAATCAGCCCCAGCATTTT.

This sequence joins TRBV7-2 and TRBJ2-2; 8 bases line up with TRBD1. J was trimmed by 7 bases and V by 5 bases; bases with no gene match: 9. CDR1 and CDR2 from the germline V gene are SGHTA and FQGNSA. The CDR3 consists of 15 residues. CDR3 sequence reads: CASSIPQGAGGELFF. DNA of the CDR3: TGTGCCAGCAGCATACCCCAGGGGGCCGGCGGGGAGCTGTTTTTT.

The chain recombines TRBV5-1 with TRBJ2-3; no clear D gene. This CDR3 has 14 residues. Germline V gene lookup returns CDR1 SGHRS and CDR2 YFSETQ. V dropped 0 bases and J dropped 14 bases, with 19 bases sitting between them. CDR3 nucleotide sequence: TGCGCCAGCAGCTTGGTCGGTTCCCGGTCGGCCGGGTATTTT. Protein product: CASSLVGSRSAGYF.

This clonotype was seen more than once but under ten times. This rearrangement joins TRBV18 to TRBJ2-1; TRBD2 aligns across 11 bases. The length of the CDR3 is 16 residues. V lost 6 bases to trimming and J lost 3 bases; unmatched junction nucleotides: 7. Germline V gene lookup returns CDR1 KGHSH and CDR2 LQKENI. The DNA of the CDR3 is TGTGCCAGCTCCCACACCGGGACTAGCGGCTACAATGAGCAGTTCTTC. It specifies CASSHTGTSGYNEQFF.

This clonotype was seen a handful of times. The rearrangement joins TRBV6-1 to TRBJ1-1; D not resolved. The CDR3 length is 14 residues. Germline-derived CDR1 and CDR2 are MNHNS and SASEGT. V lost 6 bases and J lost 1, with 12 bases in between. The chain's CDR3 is CASSPPGWNTEAFF. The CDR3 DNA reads TGTGCCAGCAGCCCTCCAGGCTGGAACACTGAAGCTTTCTTT.

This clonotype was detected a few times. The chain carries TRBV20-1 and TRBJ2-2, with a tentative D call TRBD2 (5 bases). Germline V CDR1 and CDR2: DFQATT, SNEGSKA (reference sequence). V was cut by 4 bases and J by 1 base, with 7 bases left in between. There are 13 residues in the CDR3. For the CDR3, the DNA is TGCAGTGCTAAGGACTGGAACACCGGGGAGCTGTTTTTT. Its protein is CSAKDWNTGELFF.

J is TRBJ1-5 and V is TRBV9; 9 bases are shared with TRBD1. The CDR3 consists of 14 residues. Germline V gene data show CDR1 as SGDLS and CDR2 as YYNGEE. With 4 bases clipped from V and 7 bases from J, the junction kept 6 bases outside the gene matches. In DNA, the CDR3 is TGTGCCAGCAGCCTCGGGACAGGGTGGCAGCCCCAGCATTTT. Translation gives CASSLGTGWQPQHF. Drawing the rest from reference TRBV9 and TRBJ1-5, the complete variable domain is DSGVTQTPKHLITATGQRVTLRCSPRSGDLSVYWYQQSLDQGLQFLIQYYNGEERAKGNILERFSAQQFPDLHSELNLSSLELGDSALYFCASSLGTGWQPQHFGDGTRLSIL.

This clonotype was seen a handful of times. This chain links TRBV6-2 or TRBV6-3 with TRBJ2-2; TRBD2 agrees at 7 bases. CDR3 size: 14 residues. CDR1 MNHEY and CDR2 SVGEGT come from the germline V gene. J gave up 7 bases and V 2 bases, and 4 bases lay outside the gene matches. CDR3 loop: CASSYRDYRGELFF. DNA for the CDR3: TGTGCCAGCAGTTACCGGGACTACCGCGGGGAGCTGTTTTTT.

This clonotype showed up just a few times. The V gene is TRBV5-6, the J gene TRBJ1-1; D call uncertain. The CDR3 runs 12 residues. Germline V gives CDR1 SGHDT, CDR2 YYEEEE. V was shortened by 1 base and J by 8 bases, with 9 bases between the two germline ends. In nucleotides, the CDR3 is TGTGCCAGCAGCTTGACATCCTCCGAAGCTTTCTTT. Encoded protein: CASSLTSSEAFF.

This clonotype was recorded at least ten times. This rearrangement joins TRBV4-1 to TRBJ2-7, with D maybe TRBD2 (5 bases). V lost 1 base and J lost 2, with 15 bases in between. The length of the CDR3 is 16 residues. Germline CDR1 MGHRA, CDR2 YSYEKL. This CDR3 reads CASSQVGRALPYEQYF. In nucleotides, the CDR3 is TGCGCCAGCAGCCAAGTCGGGCGGGCTCTCCCCTACGAGCAGTACTTC.

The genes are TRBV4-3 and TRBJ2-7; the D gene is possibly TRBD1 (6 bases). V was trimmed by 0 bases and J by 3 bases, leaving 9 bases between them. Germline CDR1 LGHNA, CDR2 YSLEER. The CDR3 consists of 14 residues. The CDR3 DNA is TGCGCCAGCAGCCAAGATGAAGGGGGCTACGAGCAGTACTTC. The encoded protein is CASSQDEGGYEQYF.

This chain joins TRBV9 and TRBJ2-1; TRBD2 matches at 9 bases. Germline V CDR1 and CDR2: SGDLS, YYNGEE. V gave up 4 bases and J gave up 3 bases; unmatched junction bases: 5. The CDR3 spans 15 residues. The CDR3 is CASSSRLAVYNEQFF. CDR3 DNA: TGTGCCAGCAGCTCCCGACTAGCGGTCTACAATGAGCAGTTCTTC.

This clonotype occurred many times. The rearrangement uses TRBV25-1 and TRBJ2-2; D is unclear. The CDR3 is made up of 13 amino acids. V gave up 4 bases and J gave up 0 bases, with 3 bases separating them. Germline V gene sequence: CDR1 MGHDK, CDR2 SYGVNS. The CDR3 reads CASSATNTGELFF. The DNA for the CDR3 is TGTGCCAGCAGTGCCACGAACACCGGGGAGCTGTTTTTT. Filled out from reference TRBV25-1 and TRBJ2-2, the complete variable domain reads EADIYQTPRYLVIGTGKKITLECSQTMGHDKMYWYQQDPGMELHLIHYSYGVNSTEKGDLSSESTVSRIRTEHFPLTLESARPSHTSQYLCASSATNTGELFFGEGSRLTVL.

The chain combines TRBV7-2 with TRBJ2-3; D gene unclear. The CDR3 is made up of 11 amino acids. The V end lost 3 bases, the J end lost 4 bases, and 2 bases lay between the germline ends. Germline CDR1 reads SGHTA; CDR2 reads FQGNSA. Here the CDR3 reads CASSFSDTQYF. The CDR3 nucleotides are TGTGCCAGCAGCTTTTCAGATACGCAGTATTTT.

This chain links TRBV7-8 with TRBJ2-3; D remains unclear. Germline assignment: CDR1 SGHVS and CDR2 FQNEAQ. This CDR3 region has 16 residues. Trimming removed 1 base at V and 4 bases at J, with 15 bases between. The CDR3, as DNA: TGTGCCAGCAGCTTAGTGTTGCGGACCCCCCCAGATACGCAGTATTTT. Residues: CASSLVLRTPPDTQYF. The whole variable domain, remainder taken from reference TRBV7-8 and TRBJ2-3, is GAGVSQSPRYKVAKRGQDVALRCDPISGHVSLFWYQQALGQGPEFLTYFQNEAQLDKSGLPSDRFFAERPEGSVSTLKIQRTQQEDSAVYLCASSLVLRTPPDTQYFGPGTRLTVL.

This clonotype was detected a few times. CDR3 in amino acids: CASSSGNIQYF. The CDR3 DNA is TGTGCCAGCAGCTCTGGGAACATTCAGTACTTC. V gene TRBV7-2 combines with J gene TRBJ2-4, with unresolved D. CDR1 and CDR2 from the germline V gene are SGHTA and FQGNSA. V was pared by 4 bases and J by 7 bases, with 5 bases between. This CDR3 has 11 residues.

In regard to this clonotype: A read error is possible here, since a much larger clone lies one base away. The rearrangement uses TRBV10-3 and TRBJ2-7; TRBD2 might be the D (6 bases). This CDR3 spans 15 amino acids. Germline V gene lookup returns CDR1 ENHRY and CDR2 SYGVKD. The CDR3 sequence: CAICESGTPRVQQYF. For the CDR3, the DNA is TGTGCCATCTGTGAGTCTGGGACTCCCCGGGTGCAGCAGTACTTC.